These T cell receptor beta chains were read from a single sample in a study of shared clonotypes between healthy human individuals. Libraries were prepared by immunoSEQ multiplex PCR; TCRdb keeps only in-frame clonotypes and omits some of them. The table shows about a million clones, with about 80% occurring only once. Sequenced material: memory CD4+ T cells sorted from blood. Receptor source: a man younger than 35 in good health. Each CDR3 is given with its conserved first and last residue. D genes are given only for firm matches. Expanded clones are given a class, and other clones once, few, many or no size at all.

d_call,v_call,clone_size,j_call,cdr3_aa,cdr3_nt
NA,TRBV14,NA,TRBJ2-6,CASSRAGGANVLTF,TGTGCCAGCAGCCGGGCGGGTGGGGCCAACGTCCTGACTTTC
NA,TRBV19,NA,TRBJ1-2,CASTLRDTYGYTF,TGTGCCAGTACCCTCCGGGACACCTATGGCTACACCTTC
NA,TRBV5-1,NA,TRBJ2-3,CASGEGASDTQYF,TGCGCCAGCGGGGAGGGGGCCTCAGATACGCAGTATTTT
TRBD1,TRBV18,NA,TRBJ1-3,CASSPSATGVSGNTIYF,TGTGCCAGCTCACCCTCCGCGACAGGGGTCTCTGGAAACACCATATATTTT
NA,TRBV21-1,NA,TRBJ2-7,CASRTGTQHYEQYF,TGTGCCAGCAGGACCGGGACACAACACTACGAGCAGTACTTC
NA,TRBV11-3,few,TRBJ2-3,CASSLGGYRGESTDTQYF,TGTGCCAGCAGCCTTGGGGGGTACCGGGGCGAGAGCACAGATACGCAGTATTTT
NA,TRBV4-1,few,TRBJ1-5,CASSQRGKGQPQHF,TGCGCCAGCAGCCAACGGGGGAAGGGTCAGCCCCAGCATTTT
TRBD1,TRBV30,NA,TRBJ1-1,CAPTGWAFF,TGTGCCCCGACAGGGTGGGCTTTCTTT
TRBD1,TRBV29-1,NA,TRBJ2-4,CSVGQGANLAKNIQYF,TGCAGCGTAGGACAGGGGGCGAACCTAGCCAAAAACATTCAGTACTTC
TRBD1,TRBV30,NA,TRBJ2-2,CAWSVTVQTRQGGDGELFF,TGTGCCTGGAGTGTAACCGTCCAAACCCGACAGGGCGGCGACGGGGAGCTGTTTTTT
TRBD1,TRBV9,NA,TRBJ2-2,CASSVARDRGNTGELFF,TGTGCCAGCAGCGTAGCCCGGGACAGGGGGAACACCGGGGAGCTGTTTTTT
TRBD1,TRBV4-3,NA,TRBJ2-1,CASSQEIGTVQFF,TGCGCCAGCAGCCAAGAGATCGGGACAGTACAGTTCTTC
TRBD1,TRBV28,NA,TRBJ1-6,CASSLSDRAYNSPLHF,TGTGCCAGCAGTCTCTCGGACAGGGCTTATAATTCACCCCTCCACTTT
NA,TRBV5-6,many,TRBJ2-5,CASTLGGGGETQYF,TGTGCCAGCACTTTGGGCGGAGGGGGAGAGACCCAGTACTTC
TRBD1,TRBV10-2,once,TRBJ2-4,CASSVVEGTGQSKNIQYF,TGCGCCAGCAGTGTGGTTGAAGGGACAGGCCAGTCTAAAAACATTCAGTACTTC
TRBD1,TRBV9,NA,TRBJ2-7,CASSPGQGFYEQYF,TGTGCCAGCAGCCCAGGACAGGGATTCTACGAGCAGTACTTC
NA,TRBV28,NA,TRBJ1-1,CASSRIQGQRNTEAFF,TGTGCCAGCAGTCGGATCCAGGGACAACGGAACACTGAAGCTTTCTTT
NA,TRBV6-5,NA,TRBJ1-5,CASSPKNNQPQHF,TGTGCCAGCAGTCCTAAGAACAATCAGCCCCAGCATTTT
NA,TRBV29-1,NA,TRBJ2-3,CSWTGSSQDTQYF,TGCAGCTGGACCGGATCTAGCCAGGATACGCAGTATTTT
NA,TRBV11-2,few,TRBJ2-1,CASSGYSGVSEQFF,TGTGCCAGCAGCGGATATAGTGGGGTCTCCGAGCAGTTCTTC
TRBD1,TRBV7-9,NA,TRBJ2-1,CASSPSLRQGAYEQFF,TGTGCCAGCAGCCCCAGCCTCAGACAGGGGGCTTATGAGCAGTTCTTC
NA,TRBV29-1,NA,TRBJ2-1,CSVDTGLYNEQFF,TGCAGCGTTGACACGGGATTATACAATGAGCAGTTCTTC
NA,TRBV29-1,few,TRBJ1-1,CSVEPSATEAFF,TGCAGCGTCGAACCCTCAGCGACTGAAGCTTTCTTT
NA,TRBV28,NA,TRBJ1-1,CASSLQTGLNTEAFF,TGTGCCAGCAGTTTACAGACAGGTTTGAACACTGAAGCTTTCTTT
NA,TRBV19,NA,TRBJ1-2,CASSMDSTYGYTF,TGTGCCAGTAGTATGGACAGCACCTATGGCTACACCTTC
TRBD2,TRBV5-1,NA,TRBJ2-5,CASSLGPGGQETQYF,TGCGCCAGCAGCTTGGGGCCGGGAGGGCAAGAGACCCAGTACTTC
NA,TRBV27,few,TRBJ1-1,CASSITKNTEAFF,TGTGCCAGCAGCATAACAAAGAACACTGAAGCTTTCTTT
NA,TRBV30,NA,TRBJ2-7,CAWSDVYEQYF,TGTGCCTGGAGCGACGTCTACGAGCAGTACTTC